This T cell receptor (beta chain) was identified in a study of response to subunit inactivated influenza vaccine. Study-level findings and limits: The authors proposed limited new T cell recruitment per seasonal influenza vaccination.

Trimming removed 5 bases from V and 5 bases from J; junction bases left unmatched: 16. The CDR3 runs 18 residues. The germline V gene encodes CDR1 SGHAT and CDR2 FQNNGV. Many counts were recorded for this clonotype. The antigen remains undetermined. MiXCR was run by TCRdb on the RT-PCR reads, yielding one entry per CDR3 protein. The data show about 540,000 distinct CDR3 sequences, less than 25% seen once. The data also belong to a second study, concerning T cells expressing NK-cell markers. From that report: The authors made TCR beta cDNA libraries by 5'RACE template switching. This switching added a universal primer site and UMIs. Dominant NKG2C+ clonotypes accounted for about 1.0-8% of CD8+ T cells in about six donors.

The rearrangement joins TRBV11-2 to TRBJ2-7, with 12 bases lining up with TRBD1. The sample was CD4+ T cells sorted from PBMCs, taken roughly 12 days after vaccination. This TCR came from a man in his forties or fifties who received an inactivated influenza vaccine. CDR3 protein: CASSQGQGATLGFNEQYF. The CDR3 region has the DNA TGTGCCAGCAGCCAGGGACAGGGGGCTACGCTAGGGTTTAACGAGCAGTACTTC.